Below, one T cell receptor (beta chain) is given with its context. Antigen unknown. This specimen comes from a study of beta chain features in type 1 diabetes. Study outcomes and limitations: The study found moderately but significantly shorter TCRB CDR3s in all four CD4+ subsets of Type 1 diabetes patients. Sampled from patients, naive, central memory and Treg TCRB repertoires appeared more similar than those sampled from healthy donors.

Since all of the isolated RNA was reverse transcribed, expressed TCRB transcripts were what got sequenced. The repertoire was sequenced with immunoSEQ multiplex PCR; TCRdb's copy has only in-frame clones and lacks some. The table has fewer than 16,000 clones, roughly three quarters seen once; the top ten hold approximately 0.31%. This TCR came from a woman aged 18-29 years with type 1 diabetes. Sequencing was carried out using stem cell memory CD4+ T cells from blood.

As DNA, the CDR3 is TGTGCCAGCAGTTTACCGGGGTACTCTGGAAACACCATATATTTT. Translated: CASSLPGYSGNTIYF. The gene calls are TRBV28 and TRBJ1-3; D unresolved. V lost 2 bases, J lost 0 bases, and 8 bases lay in between. Germline V CDR1 and CDR2: MDHEN, SYDVKM. There are 15 residues in the CDR3.